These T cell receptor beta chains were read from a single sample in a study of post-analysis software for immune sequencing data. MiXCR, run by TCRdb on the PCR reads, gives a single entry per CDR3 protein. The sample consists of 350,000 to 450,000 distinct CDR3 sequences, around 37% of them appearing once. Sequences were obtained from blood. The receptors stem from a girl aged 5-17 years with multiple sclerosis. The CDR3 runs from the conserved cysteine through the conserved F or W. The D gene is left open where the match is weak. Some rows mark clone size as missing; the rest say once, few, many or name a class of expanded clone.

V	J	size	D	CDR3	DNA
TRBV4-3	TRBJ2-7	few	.	CASSQDRQYPGYEQYF	TGCGCCAGCAGCCAAGACAGACAGTACCCGGGATACGAGCAGTACTTC
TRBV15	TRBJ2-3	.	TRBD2	CATSTRLAGSADTQYF	TGTGCCACCAGCACCCGACTAGCAGGTTCAGCAGATACGCAGTATTTT
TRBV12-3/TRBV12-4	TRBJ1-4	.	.	CASSTGNTNEKLFF	TGTGCCAGCAGTACAGGGAACACTAATGAAAAACTGTTTTTT
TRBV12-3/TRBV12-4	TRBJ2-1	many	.	CASRLGIGSSYNEQFF	TGTGCCAGCAGGCTCGGGATTGGGAGCTCCTACAATGAGCAGTTCTTC
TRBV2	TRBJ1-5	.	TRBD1	CASSRTGDKSQPQHF	TGTGCCAGCAGCCGAACAGGGGACAAGAGTCAGCCCCAGCATTTT
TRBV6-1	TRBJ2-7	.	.	CASSRADEQYF	TGTGCCAGCAGCAGGGCAGACGAGCAGTACTTC
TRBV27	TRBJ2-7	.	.	CASSLRGRLYEQYF	TGTGCCAGCAGTTTACGGGGGCGACTCTACGAGCAGTACTTC
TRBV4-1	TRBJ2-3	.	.	CASSQGLTGTDTQYF	TGCGCCAGCAGCCAAGGCCTTACGGGGACAGATACGCAGTATTTT
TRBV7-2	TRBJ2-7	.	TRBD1	CASRSFVGQGTYEQYF	TGTGCCAGCAGATCCTTCGTGGGACAGGGGACTTACGAGCAGTACTTC
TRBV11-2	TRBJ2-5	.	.	CASSQNSGGVQETQYF	TGTGCCAGCAGCCAAAATAGCGGCGGGGTCCAAGAGACCCAGTACTTC
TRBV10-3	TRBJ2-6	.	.	CAISESKVTQSIGANVLTF	TGTGCCATCAGTGAGTCCAAGGTGACACAATCGATTGGGGCCAACGTCCTGACTTTC
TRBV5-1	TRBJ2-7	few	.	CASSFFAGTYEQYF	TGCGCCAGCAGCTTCTTCGCCGGGACCTACGAGCAGTACTTC